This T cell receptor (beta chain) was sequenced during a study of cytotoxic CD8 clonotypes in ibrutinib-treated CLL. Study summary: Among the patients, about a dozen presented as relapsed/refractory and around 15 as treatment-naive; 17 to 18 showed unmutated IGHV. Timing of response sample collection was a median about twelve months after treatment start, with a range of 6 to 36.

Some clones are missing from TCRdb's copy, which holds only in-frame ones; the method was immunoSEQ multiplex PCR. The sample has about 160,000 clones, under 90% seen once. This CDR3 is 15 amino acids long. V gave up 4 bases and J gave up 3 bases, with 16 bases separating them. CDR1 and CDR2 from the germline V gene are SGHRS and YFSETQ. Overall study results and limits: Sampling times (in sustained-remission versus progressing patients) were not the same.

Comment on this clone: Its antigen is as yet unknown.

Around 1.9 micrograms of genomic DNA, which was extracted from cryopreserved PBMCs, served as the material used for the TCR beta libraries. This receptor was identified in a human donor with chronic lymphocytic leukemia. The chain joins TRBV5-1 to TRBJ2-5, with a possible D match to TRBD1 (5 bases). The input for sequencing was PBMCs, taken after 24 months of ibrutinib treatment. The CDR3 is CASSLYSGREETQYF. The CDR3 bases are TGCGCCAGCAGCCTGTACTCGGGCAGGGAAGAGACCCAGTACTTC.